These T cell receptor beta chains were read from a single sample in a study of cytomegalovirus exposure and HLA in healthy donors. The data were produced by immunoSEQ multiplex PCR, yet TCRdb's version contains in-frame clones alone and is incomplete. The sample holds 80,000 to 95,000 clones. The sample was PBMCs. Every receptor here comes from a man aged 50 to 60 in good health and CMV-seropositive. CDR3s include the opening cysteine and the closing phenylalanine or tryptophan. Each record gives: CDR3 DNA, CDR3 protein, D gene, V gene, J gene. D genes are given only for firm matches.

TGTGCCAGCAGTTTGGCTAGAGGGAATGAGCAGTTCTTC	CASSLARGNEQFF	NA	TRBV27	TRBJ2-1
TGTGCCAGCAGTTACAAGACAGGGAAAGAAGCTTTCTTT	CASSYKTGKEAFF	TRBD1	TRBV6-5	TRBJ1-1
TGTGCCAGCAGCTTAGAGGCGGTTAGATTATATGGCTACACCTTC	CASSLEAVRLYGYTF	NA	TRBV7-9	TRBJ1-2
TGTGCCAGCAGCGTAGTTACTAGGAGCGAGCAGTACTTC	CASSVVTRSEQYF	NA	TRBV9	TRBJ2-7
TGCGCCAGCAAAAGGTCACAGGGACGAGGAAACACCATATATTTT	CASKRSQGRGNTIYF	NA	TRBV5-1	TRBJ1-3
TGTGCCAGCAGCTTAGGGGCGGGACTTACGAACACTGAAGCTTTCTTT	CASSLGAGLTNTEAFF	NA	TRBV7-9	TRBJ1-1
TGTGCCACCGCCAAGGGGGAGACCCAGTACTTC	CATAKGETQYF	NA	TRBV5-4	TRBJ2-5
TGTGCCTGGAGTGTACAGGGGGCTCGGGAGACCCAGTACTTC	CAWSVQGARETQYF	TRBD1	TRBV30	TRBJ2-5
TGTGCCAGCAGCCAAGAGCATCAGGGGGCAGATCAGCCCCAGCATTTT	CASSQEHQGADQPQHF	TRBD1	TRBV4-2	TRBJ1-5
TGTGCCAGCAGCTCCCTGAGGGGAGGGCACGGGGAGCTGTTTTTT	CASSSLRGGHGELFF	TRBD2	TRBV27	TRBJ2-2
TGCGCCAGCAGGGTTGGGACAGGCCCCTCCTACGAGCAGTACTTC	CASRVGTGPSYEQYF	TRBD1	TRBV5-1	TRBJ2-7
TGTGCCAGCTCACCACCGGCTAGCAGACGCTCCTACGAGCAGTACTTC	CASSPPASRRSYEQYF	NA	TRBV18	TRBJ2-7
TGTGCCAGCAGCTTGGACAGGGGAAACTATGGCTACACCTTC	CASSLDRGNYGYTF	TRBD1	TRBV5-4	TRBJ1-2
TGTGCCAGCAGCCAAGAGGCAGTCCAAGGCAATCAGCCCCAGCATTTT	CASSQEAVQGNQPQHF	NA	TRBV4-2	TRBJ1-5
TGTGCCAGCAGTTCGACACCCAAGTCAGCCCAGCATTTT	CASSSTPKSAQHF	NA	TRBV6-5	TRBJ1-5
TGTGCCAGCAGTTACTCGGCAGTCACCCATCAGCCCCAGCATTTT	CASSYSAVTHQPQHF	NA	TRBV6-5	TRBJ1-5
TGTGCCAGCTCACCGTTACAGGGGGCGCCTGGAAACACCATATATTTT	CASSPLQGAPGNTIYF	TRBD1	TRBV18	TRBJ1-3
TGTGCCAGCTCACCCGGGACTCAAGATACGCAGTATTTT	CASSPGTQDTQYF	NA	TRBV18	TRBJ2-3
TGTGCCATCAGATCGACAGGGGGTAGCACAGATACGCAGTATTTT	CAIRSTGGSTDTQYF	TRBD1	TRBV10-3	TRBJ2-3
TGTGCCAGCAGCATAGGGACAGCGGAGACCCAGTACTTC	CASSIGTAETQYF	TRBD1	TRBV6-5	TRBJ2-5
TGTGCCAGCAGTTACCGGGGGACGGAGCAGTACTTC	CASSYRGTEQYF	NA	TRBV6-5	TRBJ2-7
TGTGCCAGTAGTCTCAGTCCGAACACTGAAGCTTTCTTT	CASSLSPNTEAFF	NA	TRBV19	TRBJ1-1
TGCGCCAGCAGCCAGGACAGTGCGAATGAAAAACTGTTTTTT	CASSQDSANEKLFF	NA	TRBV4-3	TRBJ1-4
TGTGCCTGGGGACAGTATAGCAATCAGCCCCAGCATTTT	CAWGQYSNQPQHF	NA	TRBV30	TRBJ1-5
TGCGCCAGCAGCCACCCCGGGACTAGCGGCTACGAGCAGTACTTC	CASSHPGTSGYEQYF	TRBD2	TRBV4-3	TRBJ2-7
TGCGCCAGCAGCGGACCCGGGACAGGGGACACTGAAGCTTTCTTT	CASSGPGTGDTEAFF	TRBD1	TRBV4-1	TRBJ1-1
TGTGCCAGCAGTGACCAGGAACAAACACCCAATGAGCAGTTCTTC	CASSDQEQTPNEQFF	NA	TRBV6-4	TRBJ2-1
TGTGCCAGCAACTTTATGAACACTGAAGCTTTCTTT	CASNFMNTEAFF	NA	TRBV2	TRBJ1-1
TGTGCCAGCAGCTTAGATCTATACGAGCAGTACTTC	CASSLDLYEQYF	NA	TRBV7-2	TRBJ2-7
TGTGCCAGCAGCTTAGATCAGTTGAACACTGAAGCTTTCTTT	CASSLDQLNTEAFF	NA	TRBV11-2	TRBJ1-1
TGTGCCAGCAGTTTATCGACGGGACTAGACGAGCAGTTCTTC	CASSLSTGLDEQFF	TRBD2	TRBV27	TRBJ2-1
TGTGCCAGCAGCCAAGGACAGGGGAAAGGGGTTACTAGCACAGATACGCAGTATTTT	CASSQGQGKGVTSTDTQYF	TRBD1	TRBV4-2	TRBJ2-3
TGTGCCAGCAGCTTGGGACTATCCTACGAGCAGTACTTC	CASSLGLSYEQYF	TRBD2	TRBV7-2	TRBJ2-7
TGTGCCAGTAGTGTACTAGCGGGACCAGGGGCGTACAATGAGCAGTTCTTC	CASSVLAGPGAYNEQFF	TRBD2	TRBV19	TRBJ2-1
TGTGCCAGCAGTACCGACAGAGACACTGAAGCTTTCTTT	CASSTDRDTEAFF	NA	TRBV27	TRBJ1-1
TGTGCCAGCAGCTTATCCACAGGGGTTGCCACCGGGGAGCTGTTTTTT	CASSLSTGVATGELFF	TRBD1	TRBV7-2	TRBJ2-2
TGCGCCAGCAGCCAGGAATTTCGACAGGGAAAAGCTGGAAACACCATATATTTT	CASSQEFRQGKAGNTIYF	TRBD1	TRBV4-1	TRBJ1-3
TGTGCCAGCTCACCAGGGAGGACTGGCTATGGCTACACCTTC	CASSPGRTGYGYTF	NA	TRBV18	TRBJ1-2
TGCGCCAGCAGCTTAACAGGGGAACGAAACACCATATATTTT	CASSLTGERNTIYF	TRBD1	TRBV5-1	TRBJ1-3
TGTGCCAGTGCCCCAATCCGGGAGTCGGGCACCGGGGAGCTGTTTTTT	CASAPIRESGTGELFF	NA	TRBV19	TRBJ2-2
TGTGCCAGCAGCTTATTCGGACAGGCCGATGAGCAGTTCTTC	CASSLFGQADEQFF	TRBD1	TRBV7-3	TRBJ2-1
TGTGCCAGCAGCCGGGACTTCTACAATGAGCAGTTCTTC	CASSRDFYNEQFF	NA	TRBV7-2	TRBJ2-1
TGTGCCAGCAGCCAGCGGGTCAACGGGGAGCTGTTTTTT	CASSQRVNGELFF	NA	TRBV2	TRBJ2-2
TGTGCCAGCAGCACGGATAGCGATCAGCCCCAGCATTTT	CASSTDSDQPQHF	NA	TRBV6-5	TRBJ1-5
TGTGCCAGCTCAACTTCCCCAATAGGGGCAACTAATGAAAAACTGTTTTTT	CASSTSPIGATNEKLFF	NA	TRBV18	TRBJ1-4
TGCGCCAGCAGTCAATCGAGAAGGGTCGGGGGGGCAACTAATGAAAAACTGTTTTTT	CASSQSRRVGGATNEKLFF	NA	TRBV23-1	TRBJ1-4
TGTGCCAGCAGCCCCCGCCCGAGGGCAGGGGTGAACGAGCAGTACTTC	CASSPRPRAGVNEQYF	NA	TRBV11-3	TRBJ2-7
TGTGCCAGCAGCTCAACCTTATGGGACAGGGATGAAAAACTGTTTTTT	CASSSTLWDRDEKLFF	TRBD1	TRBV7-9	TRBJ1-4
TGCGCCAGCAGCCAAGATTCAGGCTCCTACAATGAGCAGTTCTTC	CASSQDSGSYNEQFF	NA	TRBV4-3	TRBJ2-1
TGTGCCAGCAGCCAGGCCCCTGTCCGTCAAAACACCATATATTTT	CASSQAPVRQNTIYF	NA	TRBV4-2	TRBJ1-3
TGCGCCAGCAGCTTGGTTAGCGGGAGGGCCGGGGAGCTGTTTTTT	CASSLVSGRAGELFF	TRBD2	TRBV5-1	TRBJ2-2
TGTGCCTGGACGCCGGGACAGGGGTCAATGGAGACCCAGTACTTC	CAWTPGQGSMETQYF	TRBD1	TRBV30	TRBJ2-5
TGTGCCAGCAGAACGAGGGGGACAGTGAACACCGGGGAGCTGTTTTTT	CASRTRGTVNTGELFF	TRBD1	TRBV7-2	TRBJ2-2
TGTGCCAGCAGTTTGATGCAGGGCGGAAGCAATCAGCCCCAGCATTTT	CASSLMQGGSNQPQHF	NA	TRBV28	TRBJ1-5
TGCGCCAGCAGCCCGAGGGAGGGGGGGAACACTGAAGCTTTCTTT	CASSPREGGNTEAFF	NA	TRBV5-1	TRBJ1-1